A single sample gave rise to the 19 T cell receptor beta chains below, sequenced in a study of Graves' ophthalmopathy and Graves' hyperthyroidism. RNA served as the template for amplifying TCR beta CDR3 regions. The library came from an HTBI-primed first-round RT-PCR and a second-round multiplex PCR. TCRdb reanalysed the multiplex PCR reads using MiXCR and keeps one entry per CDR3 protein. The sample records around 1,000,000 distinct CDR3 sequences, about two fifths being singletons. The sample consisted of peripheral blood or thyroid tissue (not recorded which). These receptors all stem from an adult man with Graves' hyperthyroidism.

This clonotype was counted many times. This chain's CDR3 is CASSLQQGYEQYF. Written as DNA, the CDR3 is TGTGCCAGCAGCTTGCAACAGGGCTACGAGCAGTACTTC. J is TRBJ2-7 and V is TRBV11-2; D perhaps matches TRBD1 (6 bases). Germline CDR1 SGHAT, CDR2 FQNNGV. V was cut by 3 bases and J by 3 bases, with 9 bases left in between. This CDR3 has 13 amino acids.

This clonotype turned up a few times. The chain carries TRBV20-1 and TRBJ2-5; 8 bases map to TRBD2. CDR3 length: 16 amino acids. V trimming: 0 bases; J trimming: 1 base; junction bases outside the gene matches: 7. Germline V lookup: CDR1 DFQATT, CDR2 SNEGSKA (reference sequence). DNA for the CDR3: TGCAGTGCTAGAGATCTTGGGCGGGGGGCCCAAGAGACCCAGTACTTC. It specifies CSARDLGRGAQETQYF.

Worth noting for this clonotype: One junction end disagrees with the germline gene, perhaps due to a read error. This chain links TRBV7-9 with TRBJ2-2, with TRBD2 identical over 10 bases. Germline lookup yields CDR1 SEHNR and CDR2 FQNEAQ (reference sequence). This CDR3 spans 16 amino acids. The CDR3 here is CASSPSASGSSGELFF. CDR3 coding DNA: TGCGCCAGCAGCCCCTCGGCTAGCGGGAGTTCGGGGGAGCTGTTTTTT.

CDR3 sequence reads: CSVVSGVGNEKLFF. CDR3 DNA sequence: TGCAGCGTTGTGTCAGGGGTCGGTAATGAAAAACTGTTTTTT. The chain recombines TRBV29-1 with TRBJ1-4, with D possibly TRBD1 on 6 matching bases. Germline assignment: CDR1 SQVTM and CDR2 ANQGSEA. V dropped 4 bases and J dropped 4 bases, with 13 bases sitting between them. This CDR3 is built from 14 residues.

V gene TRBV4-1 combines with J gene TRBJ1-6, with 7 nucleotides matching TRBD1. CDR3 size: 16 residues. V lost 4 bases and J lost 10; bases outside the gene matches: 13. Germline assignment: CDR1 MGHRA and CDR2 YSYEKL. In nucleotides, the CDR3 is TGCGCCAGCAGCCCCCTCGCGGCAGGGGGAGAATCACCCCTCCACTTT. This codes for CASSPLAAGGESPLHF.

This clonotype has a count of ten or more. This sequence joins TRBV7-9 and TRBJ2-5; D is unclear. The germline CDR1 and CDR2 sequences are SEHNR and FQNEAQ (reference sequence). Trimming shortened V by 5 bases and J by 8 bases, and 9 bases separated the two germline ends. This CDR3 comprises 11 residues. CDR3 DNA: TGTGCCAGCAGCCCCCTCCCCACCCAGTACTTC. Protein: CASSPLPTQYF.

The chain employs TRBV10-3 and TRBJ2-3, with 11 bases that match TRBD1. Germline CDR1 is ENHRY and CDR2 is SYGVKD. CDR3 length equals 16 residues. Trimming removed 3 bases from V and 4 bases from J; junction bases left unmatched: 6. The CDR3 DNA is TGTGCCATCAGTGAAAGGACAGGGGGCGCATCAGATACGCAGTATTTT. As protein: CAISERTGGASDTQYF.

This clonotype was observed many times. The chain uses TRBV7-2 and TRBJ1-6; D is ambiguous. The length of the CDR3 is 15 residues. Trimming pared 4 bases from V and 8 bases from J, leaving 15 bases between. Per the germline V gene, CDR1 is SGHTA and CDR2 is FQGNSA. The CDR3 bases are TGTGCCAGCAGCTCTATATCCCCCACTTATTCACCCCTCCACTTT. As protein: CASSSISPTYSPLHF. Together with reference TRBV7-2 and TRBJ1-6, the CDR3 gives the full variable domain: GAGVSQSPSNKVTEKGKDVELRCDPISGHTALYWYRQSLGQGLEFLIYFQGNSAPDKSGLPSDRFSAERTGGSVSTLTIQRTQQEDSAVYLCASSSISPTYSPLHFGNGTRLTVT.

There are many counts of this clonotype. The chain recombines TRBV20-1 with TRBJ1-4, with D unresolved. This CDR3 spans 14 amino acids. Germline V CDR1 and CDR2: DFQATT, SNEGSKA (reference sequence). Trimming cost V 0 bases and J 10 bases, with 15 bases left between them. The CDR3 DNA reads as TGCAGTGCTAGAGATCTTTCTGTACTGGGAAAACTGTTTTTT. Translated, it gives CSARDLSVLGKLFF.

The CDR3 is CASINRGRLSEAFF. As DNA, the CDR3 is TGTGCCAGCATAAACAGGGGGCGGTTATCTGAAGCTTTCTTT. This sequence joins TRBV2 and TRBJ1-1; 9 nucleotides align to TRBD1. Losses at the gene ends were 7 bases for V and 6 bases for J; bases not matched to a gene: 9. The CDR3 covers 14 residues. Germline V gene data show CDR1 as SNHLY and CDR2 as FYNNEI.

This clonotype was detected ten times or more. V usage is TRBV7-7 and J usage is TRBJ1-1; the D gene is possibly TRBD1 (5 bases). Germline CDR1 and CDR2: SSHAT and FNYEAQ (reference sequence). The CDR3 is made up of 13 amino acids. With 2 bases removed from V and 3 bases from J, the gap between germline ends came to 7 bases. The CDR3: CASSLSRDTEAFF. Here the CDR3 DNA reads TGTGCCAGCAGCTTAAGCAGGGACACTGAAGCTTTCTTT.

To note about this clonotype: Given a much more abundant clone one base away, this may be a read error. This chain links TRBV7-9 with TRBJ2-5; 8 bases agree with TRBD2. CDR3 length: 13 amino acids. V trimming: 8 bases; J trimming: 5 bases; junction bases outside the gene matches: 7. CDR1 and CDR2 (germline): SEHNR, FQNEAQ (reference sequence). The CDR3 DNA is TGTGCCAGCGGCGGCGGGGGGCGGGAGACCCAGTACTTC. Encoded protein: CASGGGGRETQYF.

The chain links TRBV25-1 to TRBJ1-1; tentatively, D is TRBD1 (5 bases). Germline lookup yields CDR1 MGHDK and CDR2 SYGVNS. The V gene lost 0 bases and the J gene lost 2 bases, with 10 bases spanning the gap. The CDR3 sequence is 15 residues long. The CDR3 protein is CASSEYKGTNTEAFF. As DNA, the CDR3 is TGTGCCAGCAGTGAATATAAGGGGACTAACACTGAAGCTTTCTTT.

This clonotype was observed a handful of times. The chain recombines TRBV12-3 or TRBV12-4 with TRBJ1-3; D ambiguous. This CDR3 is 12 amino acids long. Trimming removed 7 bases from V and 7 bases from J, with 11 bases in between. In nucleotides, the CDR3 is TGTGCCAGCACCAAGTCGGGGAACACCATATATTTT. Amino acids: CASTKSGNTIYF.

As for this clonotype: A junction boundary mismatches the germline segment, possibly from a read error. V gene TRBV10-3 combines with J gene TRBJ1-1; no reliable D call. Germline assignment: CDR1 ENHRY and CDR2 SYGVKD. The CDR3 covers 14 residues. The CDR3 region is CASSYGVVNTEAFF. In DNA form, the CDR3 reads TGTGCCAGCAGTTATGGCGTGGTGAACACTGAAGCTTTCTTT.

This clonotype was observed a few times. The chain combines TRBV5-4 with TRBJ2-7; D is possibly TRBD1 (5 bases). Trimming stripped 3 bases from V and 4 bases from J, with 14 bases between. Germline CDR1 and CDR2: SGHNT and YYREEE (reference sequence). The CDR3 totals 14 residues. DNA of the CDR3: TGTGCCAGCAGCTGGAACGACAGACATTACGAGCAGTACTTC. Translation: CASSWNDRHYEQYF. The full variable domain, with the rest looked up from reference TRBV5-4 and TRBJ2-7, is ETGVTQSPTHLIKTRGQQVTLRCSSQSGHNTVSWYQQALGQGPQFIFQYYREEENGRGNFPPRFSGLQFPNYSSELNVNALELDDSALYLCASSWNDRHYEQYFGPGTRLTVT.

This clonotype was found a few times. The CDR3 protein is CASSGDSWGTEAFF. The CDR3 nucleotides read TGTGCCAGTAGTGGGGACAGCTGGGGCACTGAAGCTTTCTTT. V is TRBV19 and J is TRBJ1-1, with 7 bases that match TRBD1. CDR1 and CDR2 (germline): LNHDA, SQIVND (reference sequence). There are 14 residues in the CDR3. The V segment lost 5 bases and the J segment 4 bases; nucleotides outside the gene matches: 7.

Ten or more counts support this clonotype. V gene TRBV19 combines with J gene TRBJ1-1; 10 positions agree with TRBD1. The CDR3 extends over 16 amino acids. V gave up 6 bases and J gave up 5 bases; unmatched junction bases: 12. The germline CDR1 and CDR2 sequences are LNHDA and SQIVND (reference sequence). CDR3 amino acids: CASSYGDRGKRTEAFF. CDR3 in DNA: TGTGCCAGTAGCTACGGGGACAGGGGTAAGAGGACTGAAGCTTTCTTT.

This clonotype has only one observation. This sequence joins TRBV24-1 and TRBJ2-5; D uncertain. CDR1 KGHDR and CDR2 SFDVKD come from the germline V gene. This CDR3 has 11 amino acids. Deletions cut 4 bases from V and 7 bases from J, with 6 bases between. In DNA form, the CDR3 reads TGTGCCACCAGTGAGGCCGGGACCCAGTACTTC. The encoded protein is CATSEAGTQYF.